This is a list of T cell receptor beta chains from one sample in a study of cytotoxic CD8 clonotypes in ibrutinib-treated CLL. Data came from immunoSEQ multiplex PCR; TCRdb stores just in-frame clones and leaves some out. The sample has roughly 300,000 clones, more than 70% seen once. The sequencing here drew on PBMCs, taken at disease progression, from a patient treated with ibrutinib. These receptors originate from a human donor with chronic lymphocytic leukemia. Each CDR3 is given with its conserved first and last residue. The order of the fields is V gene, D gene, clone size, J gene, CDR3 DNA, CDR3 protein. D genes are given only for firm matches. Some rows have no size entry. The others give once, few or many, or a class for an expanded clone.

V: TRBV6-1
D: TRBD1
size: -
J: TRBJ1-2
DNA: TGTGCCAGCAGTGCCCGGACAGGAGTAGCTAACTATGGCTACACCTTC
CDR3: CASSARTGVANYGYTF

V: TRBV6-5
D: -
size: -
J: TRBJ2-1
DNA: TGTGCCAGCAGTAGGCAGGGGAAGTCGTCTGAGCAGTTCTTC
CDR3: CASSRQGKSSEQFF

V: TRBV4-1
D: -
size: once
J: TRBJ2-1
DNA: TGCGCCAGCAGCCAGGCCATCTACAGGGTTGGCGCCTACAATGAGCAGTTCTTC
CDR3: CASSQAIYRVGAYNEQFF

V: TRBV7-9
D: TRBD2
size: -
J: TRBJ2-2
DNA: TGTGCCAGCAGCTTAGGACTAGCGGAGGCGAACACCGGGGAGCTGTTTTTT
CDR3: CASSLGLAEANTGELFF

V: TRBV7-9
D: -
size: -
J: TRBJ1-2
DNA: TGTGCCAGCAGCTTAGCAGGTACAGGCCTGGACGCCTACACCTTC
CDR3: CASSLAGTGLDAYTF

V: TRBV9
D: -
size: -
J: TRBJ1-1
DNA: TGTGCCAGCAGCGTAGGTGGACGGATGAACACTGAAGCTTTCTTT
CDR3: CASSVGGRMNTEAFF

V: TRBV4-1
D: TRBD1
size: -
J: TRBJ2-1
DNA: TGCGCCAGCAGCCAGCCAGGGGGCGATGAGCAGTTCTTC
CDR3: CASSQPGGDEQFF

V: TRBV13
D: -
size: -
J: TRBJ2-2
DNA: TGTGCCAGCAGCTTAGGCCGGTCCGGGGAGCTGTTTTTT
CDR3: CASSLGRSGELFF

V: TRBV5-5
D: -
size: -
J: TRBJ2-3
DNA: TGTGCCAGCAGCGTAGCAGGGATGGATACGCAGTATTTT
CDR3: CASSVAGMDTQYF

V: TRBV10-1
D: -
size: few
J: TRBJ2-7
DNA: TGCGCCAGCAGTGTGGGATTAGACGAGCAGTACTTC
CDR3: CASSVGLDEQYF

V: TRBV18
D: -
size: -
J: TRBJ1-1
DNA: TGTGCCAGCTCACCAGGGGATAACACTGAAGCTTTCTTT
CDR3: CASSPGDNTEAFF

V: TRBV6-5
D: TRBD1
size: -
J: TRBJ2-7
DNA: TGTGCCAGCAGTAACAGGGGAGATGAGCAGTACTTC
CDR3: CASSNRGDEQYF

V: TRBV4-2
D: -
size: -
J: TRBJ2-5
DNA: TGTGCCAGCAGCCCTAGACTAGTTGGGAAAGAGACCCAGTACTTC
CDR3: CASSPRLVGKETQYF

V: TRBV6-6
D: -
size: -
J: TRBJ2-4
DNA: TGTGCCAGCAGTTATGACAGGTCGCGAGCCAAAAACATTCAGTACTTC
CDR3: CASSYDRSRAKNIQYF

V: TRBV7-6
D: -
size: -
J: TRBJ2-5
DNA: TGTGCCAGCAGCTTATCCGGGACAATACAAGAGACCCAGTACTTC
CDR3: CASSLSGTIQETQYF

V: TRBV5-1
D: -
size: -
J: TRBJ1-2
DNA: TGCGCCAGCAGCTCCTCATCCTCCTATGGCTACACCTTC
CDR3: CASSSSSSYGYTF

V: TRBV7-3
D: TRBD2
size: few
J: TRBJ2-1
DNA: TGTGCCAGCAGTCAAAGCGGGAGCTCCTACAATGAGCAGTTCTTC
CDR3: CASSQSGSSYNEQFF

V: TRBV5-4
D: -
size: -
J: TRBJ1-4
DNA: TGTGCCAGCAGCTTGGGACGGGGGCCTTCAGGGGAAAAACTGTTTTTT
CDR3: CASSLGRGPSGEKLFF

V: TRBV6-5
D: -
size: -
J: TRBJ2-7
DNA: TGTGCCAGCAGTTTCCGACGTAGCTACGAGCAGTACTTC
CDR3: CASSFRRSYEQYF

V: TRBV4-1
D: -
size: -
J: TRBJ2-7
DNA: TGCGCCAGCAGCCAAGGGTCAGGGGCTCTCTACGAGCAGTACTTC
CDR3: CASSQGSGALYEQYF

V: TRBV29-1
D: TRBD2
size: -
J: TRBJ2-3
DNA: TGCAGCGTTCCTGGGGGAGGGCGTGCAGATACGCAGTATTTT
CDR3: CSVPGGGRADTQYF

V: TRBV5-1
D: TRBD1
size: once
J: TRBJ2-1
DNA: TGCGCCAGCAGCTTGGGGGGACAGTCCATGAGCTCCTACAATGAGCAGTTCTTC
CDR3: CASSLGGQSMSSYNEQFF

V: TRBV23-1
D: TRBD2
size: -
J: TRBJ2-1
DNA: TGCGCCAGCAGCCCACCATCCGCGGGAGGGCCATTTTACTACAATGAGCAGTTCTTC
CDR3: CASSPPSAGGPFYYNEQFF

V: TRBV2
D: TRBD1
size: -
J: TRBJ2-2
DNA: TGTGCCAGCAGGAAAGGACAGGGAAACACCGGGGAGCTGTTTTTT
CDR3: CASRKGQGNTGELFF

V: TRBV9
D: -
size: -
J: TRBJ2-3
DNA: TGTGCCAGCAGCGTAGCGGCGAGAAGCACAGATACGCAGTATTTT
CDR3: CASSVAARSTDTQYF

V: TRBV28
D: -
size: -
J: TRBJ2-7
DNA: TGTGCCAGCAGGCCCAATTACAGGGTCCACTCCTACGAGCAGTACTTC
CDR3: CASRPNYRVHSYEQYF

V: TRBV7-3
D: -
size: -
J: TRBJ2-1
DNA: TGTGCCAGCAGCTTAACGCAGGCTAGCGCTTACAATGAGCAGTTCTTC
CDR3: CASSLTQASAYNEQFF

V: TRBV5-4
D: TRBD1
size: -
J: TRBJ1-2
DNA: TGTGCCAGCAGTTCCGGACAGGGAGGGGGCTACACCTTC
CDR3: CASSSGQGGGYTF

V: TRBV19
D: TRBD1
size: -
J: TRBJ1-5
DNA: TGTGCCAGTACTGTGACAGGGTCCAATCAGCCCCAGCATTTT
CDR3: CASTVTGSNQPQHF

V: TRBV27
D: TRBD2
size: -
J: TRBJ2-7
DNA: TGTGCCAGCAGTTTTTCCAGGCCTAGCGGGAGGTTCACCTACGAGCAGTACTTC
CDR3: CASSFSRPSGRFTYEQYF

V: TRBV5-1
D: -
size: -
J: TRBJ2-3
DNA: TGCGCCAGCAGCTTCCCCAGGGACCCAGATACGCAGTATTTT
CDR3: CASSFPRDPDTQYF

V: TRBV6-5
D: -
size: -
J: TRBJ1-6
DNA: TGTGCCAGCAGTAGCAGGAGATTAAATAATTCACCCCTCCACTTT
CDR3: CASSSRRLNNSPLHF

V: TRBV4-1
D: -
size: few
J: TRBJ1-1
DNA: TGCGCCAGCAGCCCAGCCATTATAGGCAGGAACACTGAAGCTTTCTTT
CDR3: CASSPAIIGRNTEAFF

V: TRBV7-8
D: -
size: -
J: TRBJ2-2
DNA: TGTGCCAGCAGCTTAAGGGGTTCCCTCAACACCGGGGAGCTGTTTTTT
CDR3: CASSLRGSLNTGELFF

V: TRBV19
D: -
size: -
J: TRBJ1-6
DNA: TGTGCCAGTACCACACCGAATTCACCCCTCCACTTT
CDR3: CASTTPNSPLHF

V: TRBV7-9
D: -
size: few
J: TRBJ1-5
DNA: TGTGCCAGCAGCACGACAGACCGTAGCAATCAGCCCCAGCATTTT
CDR3: CASSTTDRSNQPQHF

V: TRBV7-6
D: -
size: -
J: TRBJ1-2
DNA: TGTGCCAGCAGGTCAGGGAAAGGGCCTAACTATGGCTACACCTTC
CDR3: CASRSGKGPNYGYTF

V: TRBV5-6
D: TRBD2
size: -
J: TRBJ2-3
DNA: TGTGCCAGCAGCCTGGGACTAGCGGGAGTACCAGATACGCAGTATTTT
CDR3: CASSLGLAGVPDTQYF

V: TRBV2
D: -
size: -
J: TRBJ2-7
DNA: TGTGCCAGCAGCCGGGAGAAATACGAGCAGTACTTC
CDR3: CASSREKYEQYF

V: TRBV28
D: -
size: few
J: TRBJ2-5
DNA: TGTGCCAGCAGTGAGAGCTGGGAGACCCAGTACTTC
CDR3: CASSESWETQYF

V: TRBV5-5
D: -
size: -
J: TRBJ2-7
DNA: TGTGCCAGCAGCCAGACCCGGGGGTCGACCTACGAGCAGTACTTC
CDR3: CASSQTRGSTYEQYF

V: TRBV19
D: -
size: once
J: TRBJ2-7
DNA: TGTGCCAGTAGTATAAGTTCCGGGGGATCCTACTACGAGCAGTACTTC
CDR3: CASSISSGGSYYEQYF

V: TRBV27
D: -
size: -
J: TRBJ2-4
DNA: TGTGCCAGCAGTTCTCGAGGAGGGGTTCAGTACTTC
CDR3: CASSSRGGVQYF

V: TRBV19
D: -
size: -
J: TRBJ1-1
DNA: TGTGCCAGTAGCGTCAGTCAGGTCACTGAAGCTTTCTTT
CDR3: CASSVSQVTEAFF

V: TRBV4-2
D: -
size: -
J: TRBJ2-3
DNA: TGTGCCAGCAGCCAAGTGGGGATTTCTCGCACAGATACGCAGTATTTT
CDR3: CASSQVGISRTDTQYF

V: TRBV5-6
D: TRBD2
size: -
J: TRBJ2-5
DNA: TGTGCCAGCAGCTTGATACTAGCGGGAGGAGAGACCCAGTACTTC
CDR3: CASSLILAGGETQYF

V: TRBV2
D: TRBD1
size: -
J: TRBJ2-3
DNA: TGTGCCAGCAGGTCGACAGGGGTCACAGATACGCAGTATTTT
CDR3: CASRSTGVTDTQYF

V: TRBV11-2
D: TRBD1
size: -
J: TRBJ2-3
DNA: TGTGCCAGCAGCCGAGGGGGCCCCGGGGCACATGAGCAGTATTTT
CDR3: CASSRGGPGAHEQYF

V: TRBV29-1
D: -
size: few
J: TRBJ1-1
DNA: TGCAGCGTTGGCGGCAGAATGAACACTGAAGCTTTCTTT
CDR3: CSVGGRMNTEAFF

V: TRBV28
D: -
size: -
J: TRBJ2-5
DNA: TGTGCCAGCAGTTTAATGGACAGAGGCGGTGAGACCCAGTACTTC
CDR3: CASSLMDRGGETQYF

V: TRBV7-6
D: -
size: -
J: TRBJ2-7
DNA: TGTGCCAGCAGCCAAAGGTTCAGAGGGAGTTACGTCAACGAGCAGTACTTC
CDR3: CASSQRFRGSYVNEQYF

V: TRBV15
D: -
size: few
J: TRBJ1-5
DNA: TGTGCCACCGGGAGAACCAGGAACAATCAGCCCCAGCATTTT
CDR3: CATGRTRNNQPQHF